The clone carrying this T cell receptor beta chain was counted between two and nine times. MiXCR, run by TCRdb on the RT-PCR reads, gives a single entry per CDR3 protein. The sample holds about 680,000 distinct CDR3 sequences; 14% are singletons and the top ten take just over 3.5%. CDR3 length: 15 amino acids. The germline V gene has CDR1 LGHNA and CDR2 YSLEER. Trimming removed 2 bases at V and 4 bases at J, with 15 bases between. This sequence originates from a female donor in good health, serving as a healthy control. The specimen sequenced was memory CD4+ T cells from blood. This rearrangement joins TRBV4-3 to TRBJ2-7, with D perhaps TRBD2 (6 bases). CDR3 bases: TGCGCCAGCAGCCAAAGTATCCTTGGGGGGTACGAGCAGTACTTC. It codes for CASSQSILGGYEQYF.